This is a list of T cell receptor beta chains from one sample in a study of shared clonotypes between healthy human individuals. The assay was immunoSEQ multiplex PCR, and TCRdb's table has in-frame clones only and misses some. The sample lists a few million clones, around nine tenths seen once, with under 0.15% in the top ten. Specimen: naive CD4+ T cells sorted from blood. The origin of the receptors is a man younger than 35 in good health. Each CDR3 is given with its conserved first and last residue. The order of the fields is D gene, V gene, J gene, clone size, CDR3 protein, CDR3 DNA. D genes are given only for firm matches. Some rows have no size entry. The others give once, few or many, or a class for an expanded clone.

d_call: TRBD1
v_call: TRBV4-3
j_call: TRBJ1-1
clone_size: NA
cdr3_aa: CASSQGGTGGNTEAFF
cdr3_nt: TGCGCCAGCAGCCAGGGGGGGACAGGGGGGAACACTGAAGCTTTCTTT

d_call: NA
v_call: TRBV6-6
j_call: TRBJ2-3
clone_size: NA
cdr3_aa: CASSLGSGSTDTQYF
cdr3_nt: TGTGCCAGCAGTTTAGGGTCCGGCAGCACAGATACGCAGTATTTT

d_call: NA
v_call: TRBV19
j_call: TRBJ1-2
clone_size: NA
cdr3_aa: CASTPLQGGAYGYTF
cdr3_nt: TGTGCCAGTACCCCACTACAGGGAGGGGCCTATGGCTACACCTTC

d_call: NA
v_call: TRBV27
j_call: TRBJ2-2
clone_size: NA
cdr3_aa: CASSSATVSNTGELFF
cdr3_nt: TGTGCCAGCAGTTCTGCGACAGTTTCGAACACCGGGGAGCTGTTTTTT

d_call: TRBD2
v_call: TRBV9
j_call: TRBJ2-2
clone_size: NA
cdr3_aa: CASSVSGQNTGELFF
cdr3_nt: TGTGCCAGCAGCGTTAGCGGGCAGAACACCGGGGAGCTGTTTTTT

d_call: NA
v_call: TRBV2
j_call: TRBJ1-3
clone_size: NA
cdr3_aa: CASSERQGASGNTIYF
cdr3_nt: TGTGCCAGCAGTGAACGCCAGGGAGCCTCTGGAAACACCATATATTTT

d_call: TRBD1
v_call: TRBV28
j_call: TRBJ1-6
clone_size: NA
cdr3_aa: CASSGQGLGNSPLHF
cdr3_nt: TGTGCCAGCAGTGGACAGGGGTTGGGTAATTCACCCCTCCACTTT

d_call: TRBD1
v_call: TRBV5-1
j_call: TRBJ2-2
clone_size: NA
cdr3_aa: CASSLRTGTNTGELFF
cdr3_nt: TGCGCCAGCAGCTTGAGGACAGGGACGAACACCGGGGAGCTGTTTTTT

d_call: TRBD1
v_call: TRBV2
j_call: TRBJ2-2
clone_size: NA
cdr3_aa: CASSADRRELFF
cdr3_nt: TGTGCCAGCAGCGCGGACAGGCGGGAGCTGTTTTTT

d_call: NA
v_call: TRBV28
j_call: TRBJ1-5
clone_size: NA
cdr3_aa: CASSSSPSNQPQHF
cdr3_nt: TGTGCCAGCAGTTCCAGTCCGAGCAATCAGCCCCAGCATTTT

d_call: NA
v_call: TRBV4-1
j_call: TRBJ1-2
clone_size: NA
cdr3_aa: CASSHDGGSPRHGYTF
cdr3_nt: TGCGCCAGCAGCCACGACGGAGGCTCCCCGCGTCATGGCTACACCTTC

d_call: TRBD1
v_call: TRBV25-1
j_call: TRBJ2-7
clone_size: NA
cdr3_aa: CASSEPGTVCDYEQYF
cdr3_nt: TGTGCCAGCAGTGAACCCGGGACAGTTTGTGACTACGAGCAGTACTTC

d_call: NA
v_call: TRBV5-4
j_call: TRBJ2-7
clone_size: NA
cdr3_aa: CASSLAGGSSYEQYF
cdr3_nt: TGTGCCAGCAGCTTGGCAGGGGGGAGCTCCTACGAGCAGTACTTC

d_call: TRBD1
v_call: TRBV25-1
j_call: TRBJ2-7
clone_size: NA
cdr3_aa: CASSEYSGTGSNEQYF
cdr3_nt: TGTGCCAGCAGTGAATACTCCGGGACAGGTTCCAACGAGCAGTACTTC

d_call: NA
v_call: TRBV11-3
j_call: TRBJ1-1
clone_size: NA
cdr3_aa: CASSFTSGGTEAFF
cdr3_nt: TGTGCCAGCAGCTTTACGAGCGGGGGGACTGAAGCTTTCTTT

d_call: TRBD1
v_call: TRBV9
j_call: TRBJ2-2
clone_size: NA
cdr3_aa: CASSVVPGQGKTNTGELFF
cdr3_nt: TGTGCCAGCAGCGTAGTCCCGGGACAGGGTAAAACTAACACCGGGGAGCTGTTTTTT

d_call: TRBD2
v_call: TRBV11-1
j_call: TRBJ2-1
clone_size: NA
cdr3_aa: CASSEGTSGSWNEQFF
cdr3_nt: TGTGCCAGCAGCGAAGGGACTAGCGGGAGTTGGAATGAGCAGTTCTTC

d_call: NA
v_call: TRBV19
j_call: TRBJ1-5
clone_size: NA
cdr3_aa: CASRQDYSNQPQHF
cdr3_nt: TGTGCCAGTAGGCAGGACTATAGCAATCAGCCCCAGCATTTT

d_call: NA
v_call: TRBV6-5
j_call: TRBJ2-5
clone_size: NA
cdr3_aa: CASKGGGRMETQYF
cdr3_nt: TGTGCCAGCAAGGGGGGAGGGAGGATGGAGACCCAGTACTTC

d_call: NA
v_call: TRBV10-1
j_call: TRBJ2-3
clone_size: NA
cdr3_aa: CASSERGSTRDTQYF
cdr3_nt: TGCGCCAGCAGTGAGAGGGGAAGTACAAGAGATACGCAGTATTTT

d_call: NA
v_call: TRBV10-1
j_call: TRBJ2-2
clone_size: NA
cdr3_aa: CASSERGEDGELFF
cdr3_nt: TGCGCCAGCAGTGAAAGGGGTGAGGACGGGGAGCTGTTTTTT

d_call: NA
v_call: TRBV6-4
j_call: TRBJ2-3
clone_size: NA
cdr3_aa: CASSESIRTDTQYF
cdr3_nt: TGTGCCAGCAGTGAATCGATACGCACAGATACGCAGTATTTT

d_call: NA
v_call: TRBV28
j_call: TRBJ2-2
clone_size: NA
cdr3_aa: CASRNRAGTGELFF
cdr3_nt: TGTGCCAGCAGGAACAGGGCGGGCACCGGGGAGCTGTTTTTT

d_call: NA
v_call: TRBV5-1
j_call: TRBJ1-1
clone_size: NA
cdr3_aa: CASSLERGDTEAFF
cdr3_nt: TGCGCCAGCAGCTTGGAGCGGGGAGACACTGAAGCTTTCTTT

d_call: TRBD1
v_call: TRBV27
j_call: TRBJ1-1
clone_size: NA
cdr3_aa: CASTRDRGTTEAFF
cdr3_nt: TGTGCCAGCACAAGGGACAGGGGGACCACTGAAGCTTTCTTT

d_call: NA
v_call: TRBV30
j_call: TRBJ2-2
clone_size: NA
cdr3_aa: CARANTGELFF
cdr3_nt: TGTGCCCGGGCGAACACCGGGGAGCTGTTTTTT

d_call: TRBD1
v_call: TRBV5-4
j_call: TRBJ1-1
clone_size: NA
cdr3_aa: CASSPRTGSATEAFF
cdr3_nt: TGTGCCAGCAGCCCGAGGACAGGCTCCGCCACTGAAGCTTTCTTT

d_call: TRBD2
v_call: TRBV6-5
j_call: TRBJ2-1
clone_size: NA
cdr3_aa: CASSYVPAGGSEQFF
cdr3_nt: TGTGCCAGCAGTTACGTGCCAGCGGGGGGATCTGAGCAGTTCTTC

d_call: TRBD2
v_call: TRBV7-3
j_call: TRBJ2-2
clone_size: once
cdr3_aa: CASSPIAGAITGELFF
cdr3_nt: TGTGCCAGCAGCCCCATAGCGGGGGCGATCACCGGGGAGCTGTTTTTT

d_call: TRBD2
v_call: TRBV5-4
j_call: TRBJ2-1
clone_size: NA
cdr3_aa: CASSNGLAGNNEQFF
cdr3_nt: TGTGCCAGCAGCAATGGACTAGCCGGAAACAATGAGCAGTTCTTC

d_call: NA
v_call: TRBV5-1
j_call: TRBJ1-1
clone_size: NA
cdr3_aa: CASSLEGVTEAFF
cdr3_nt: TGCGCCAGCAGCTTGGAGGGGGTAACTGAAGCTTTCTTT

d_call: TRBD2
v_call: TRBV5-1
j_call: TRBJ2-1
clone_size: NA
cdr3_aa: CASSRGLAKYNEQFF
cdr3_nt: TGCGCCAGCAGCCGGGGACTAGCGAAATACAATGAGCAGTTCTTC

d_call: NA
v_call: TRBV28
j_call: TRBJ2-2
clone_size: NA
cdr3_aa: CASSQAGAGTGELFF
cdr3_nt: TGTGCCAGCAGCCAGGCAGGGGCGGGCACCGGGGAGCTGTTTTTT

d_call: NA
v_call: TRBV2
j_call: TRBJ2-1
clone_size: NA
cdr3_aa: CASIRGGSNEQFF
cdr3_nt: TGTGCCAGCATCCGCGGAGGGTCCAATGAGCAGTTCTTC

d_call: NA
v_call: TRBV6-5
j_call: TRBJ1-1
clone_size: NA
cdr3_aa: CASSRTVNTEAFF
cdr3_nt: TGTGCCAGCAGCCGGACAGTGAACACTGAAGCTTTCTTT

d_call: NA
v_call: TRBV5-4
j_call: TRBJ2-3
clone_size: NA
cdr3_aa: CASSLGSVTDTQYF
cdr3_nt: TGTGCCAGCAGCTTGGGGTCAGTAACAGATACGCAGTATTTT

d_call: NA
v_call: TRBV6-5
j_call: TRBJ1-5
clone_size: NA
cdr3_aa: CASQRGGDQPQHF
cdr3_nt: TGTGCCAGCCAAAGGGGAGGGGATCAGCCCCAGCATTTT

d_call: NA
v_call: TRBV5-4
j_call: TRBJ2-3
clone_size: NA
cdr3_aa: CASRIGGLADTQYF
cdr3_nt: TGTGCCAGCAGGATAGGGGGGCTGGCAGATACGCAGTATTTT

d_call: NA
v_call: TRBV30
j_call: TRBJ1-6
clone_size: few
cdr3_aa: CASGGRGSPLHF
cdr3_nt: TGTGCCTCGGGAGGAAGGGGATCACCCCTCCACTTT

d_call: TRBD2
v_call: TRBV25-1
j_call: TRBJ2-3
clone_size: NA
cdr3_aa: CASALGLAADTQYF
cdr3_nt: TGTGCCAGCGCTCTAGGACTAGCGGCAGATACGCAGTATTTT

d_call: TRBD1
v_call: TRBV28
j_call: TRBJ1-5
clone_size: NA
cdr3_aa: CASSLPTGGNQPQHF
cdr3_nt: TGTGCCAGCAGCCTCCCGACAGGGGGCAATCAGCCCCAGCATTTT

d_call: NA
v_call: TRBV5-1
j_call: TRBJ1-1
clone_size: NA
cdr3_aa: CASSVGMGGSLSSLEAFF
cdr3_nt: TGCGCCAGCAGTGTGGGGATGGGCGGCTCTCTCTCTTCTCTCGAAGCTTTCTTT

d_call: TRBD1
v_call: TRBV6-1
j_call: TRBJ1-1
clone_size: once
cdr3_aa: CASGTANTEAFF
cdr3_nt: TGTGCCAGCGGGACAGCTAACACTGAAGCTTTCTTT

d_call: NA
v_call: TRBV25-1
j_call: TRBJ1-2
clone_size: NA
cdr3_aa: CASSESWGGGESGYTF
cdr3_nt: TGTGCCAGCAGTGAATCTTGGGGAGGGGGAGAGTCTGGCTACACCTTC

d_call: NA
v_call: TRBV7-2
j_call: TRBJ1-2
clone_size: NA
cdr3_aa: CASSFSNSYGYTF
cdr3_nt: TGTGCCAGCAGCTTTTCGAACTCCTATGGCTACACCTTC

d_call: TRBD1
v_call: TRBV27
j_call: TRBJ1-2
clone_size: NA
cdr3_aa: CASSPLGQGYGYTF
cdr3_nt: TGTGCCAGCAGTCCCCTCGGACAGGGGTATGGCTACACCTTC